Shown below are 19 T cell receptor beta chains from a single sample sequenced in a study of OX40 agonist ivuxolimab in advanced cancers. TCRdb's copy holds only in-frame clones and misses some; the assay was immunoSEQ multiplex PCR. Among 60,000 to 65,000 clones listed, 92% were seen once. Sequencing used CD4+ or CD8+ T cells sorted from blood, obtained in a trial of the OX40 agonist ivuxolimab. The source is an adult with an advanced solid tumor such as melanoma, head and neck, liver or kidney cancer.

CDR3 in amino acids: CASSRRFLTGELFF. CDR3 DNA: TGTGCCAGCAGTCGGAGGTTTCTGACCGGGGAGCTGTTTTTT. The chain employs TRBV6-5 and TRBJ2-2; D may be TRBD2 (5 bases). Germline V gives CDR1 MNHEY, CDR2 SVGAGI. The CDR3 contains 14 residues. Trimming took 5 bases from V and 5 from J, leaving 12 bases between them.

V and J are TRBV4-2 and TRBJ2-7; 10 nucleotides agree with TRBD2. The CDR3 contains 16 residues. CDR1 and CDR2 from the germline V gene are LGHNA and YNFKEQ. V lost 3 bases to trimming and J lost 0 bases; unmatched junction nucleotides: 5. CDR3 bases: TGTGCCAGCAGCCAGGGTAGCGGGAGGTCCTCCTACGAGCAGTACTTC. Protein sequence: CASSQGSGRSSYEQYF.

This chain joins TRBV11-2 and TRBJ2-7; D perhaps matches TRBD2 (6 bases). V was shortened by 7 bases and J by 0 bases, with 13 bases between the two germline ends. Germline V gene lookup returns CDR1 SGHAT and CDR2 FQNNGV. This CDR3 contains 14 residues. CDR3 nucleotides: TGTGCCAGCAAAACGGGGGAGGACTCCTACGAGCAGTACTTC. It codes for CASKTGEDSYEQYF.

The rearrangement joins TRBV5-1 to TRBJ1-3, with D tentatively TRBD1 (5 bases). The CDR3 loop spans 15 amino acids. From germline, CDR1 is SGHRS and CDR2 YFSETQ. V was pared by 7 bases and J by 2 bases, with 16 bases between. The CDR3 loop reads CASSQRGAAGNTIYF. For the CDR3, the DNA is TGCGCCAGCTCCCAGAGGGGCGCGGCTGGAAACACCATATATTTT.

The chain carries TRBV19 and TRBJ2-2; 9 bases are shared with TRBD2. The CDR3 has 15 amino acids. Per the germline V gene, CDR1 is LNHDA and CDR2 is SQIVND (reference sequence). The ends lost 6 bases at V and 4 bases at J; junction bases unmatched: 6. The DNA of the CDR3 is TGTGCCAGTAGCCCGCGGGGGGGCTTCACCGGGGAGCTGTTTTTT. As protein: CASSPRGGFTGELFF. Complete variable domain (other parts from reference TRBV19 and TRBJ2-2): DGGITQSPKYLFRKEGQNVTLSCEQNLNHDAMYWYRQDPGQGLRLIYYSQIVNDFQKGDIAEGYSVSREKKESFPLTVTSAQKNPTAFYLCASSPRGGFTGELFFGEGSRLTVL.

V is TRBV27 and J is TRBJ1-2; no firm D call. V gave up 5 bases and J gave up 4 bases, with 17 bases separating them. Germline assignment: CDR1 MNHEY and CDR2 SMNVEV (reference sequence). CDR3 length: 15 amino acids. DNA for the CDR3: TGTGCCAGCAGTCCCTCCGTAGGAGACCTCTATGGCTACACCTTC. The encoded protein is CASSPSVGDLYGYTF.

This chain links TRBV19 with TRBJ2-2, with D possibly called TRBD1 or TRBD2 (6 bases each). Trimming left V 7 bases short and J 4 bases short, with 16 bases between. Per the germline V gene, CDR1 is LNHDA and CDR2 is SQIVND (reference sequence). This CDR3 spans 15 amino acids. This CDR3 reads CASTTGYGGTGELFF. As DNA, the CDR3 is TGTGCCAGTACTACAGGGTACGGGGGCACCGGGGAGCTGTTTTTT.

V gene TRBV15 combines with J gene TRBJ1-4, with no clear D. The V gene's germline CDR1 is LNHNV and CDR2 YYDKDF (reference sequence). Trimming removed 0 bases at V and 4 bases at J, with 9 bases between. The CDR3 sequence is 15 residues long. In nucleotides, the CDR3 is TGTGCCACCAGCAGAGATGCCGCTCTTAATGAAAAACTGTTTTTT. Translating it yields CATSRDAALNEKLFF.

The sample holds a few counts of this clone. The CDR3 spells CASSPIGNLNTEAFF. The CDR3 DNA sequence: TGTGCCAGTAGTCCCATTGGGAATTTGAACACTGAAGCTTTCTTT. The chain combines TRBV19 with TRBJ1-1; D not certain. With 5 bases removed from V and 0 bases from J, the gap between germline ends came to 13 bases. Looked up from germline, CDR1 is LNHDA and CDR2 is SQIVND (reference sequence). The length of the CDR3 is 15 residues.

This chain uses TRBV7-8 with TRBJ2-7; no clear D. Trimming took 1 base from V and 0 from J, leaving 7 bases between them. CDR1 and CDR2 from the germline V gene are SGHVS and FQNEAQ. CDR3 length: 14 amino acids. The CDR3 nucleotides are TGTGCCAGCAGCTTAGATAGGAGCTCCTACGAGCAGTACTTC. Amino acid sequence: CASSLDRSSYEQYF.

The chain recombines TRBV28 with TRBJ2-7, with a tentative D call TRBD2 (7 bases). The V and J ends lost 8 bases and 0 bases respectively, with 17 bases between them. Germline V CDR1 and CDR2: MDHEN, SYDVKM. CDR3 length equals 15 residues. The CDR3 reads CASCTTGGSSYEQYF. The CDR3 region has the DNA TGTGCCAGCTGTACAACGGGGGGCAGCTCCTACGAGCAGTACTTC.

The rearrangement uses TRBV19 and TRBJ2-1; 7 bases are a match to TRBD2. Germline CDR1 reads LNHDA; CDR2 reads SQIVND (reference sequence). With 8 bases clipped from V and 3 bases from J, the junction kept 7 bases outside the gene matches. The CDR3 loop spans 14 amino acids. The CDR3 here is CASELGGSYNEQFF. For the CDR3, the DNA is TGTGCCAGTGAATTGGGGGGGAGCTACAATGAGCAGTTCTTC.

Here the CDR3 reads CASSAGGGSPLHF. CDR3 nucleotides: TGTGCCAGCAGCGCCGGGGGAGGGTCACCCCTCCACTTT. The genes are TRBV9 and TRBJ1-6; maybe TRBD1 (5 bases). CDR3 length: 13 amino acids. Trimming shortened V by 3 bases and J by 10 bases, and 11 bases separated the two germline ends. In germline, CDR1 is SGDLS, CDR2 YYNGEE.

CDR3 loop: CASVGQGSYEQYF. CDR3 coding DNA: TGCGCCAGCGTCGGACAGGGGAGCTACGAGCAGTACTTC. The chain joins TRBV10-1 to TRBJ2-7; 9 nucleotides match TRBD1. J was trimmed by 3 bases and V by 8 bases; bases with no gene match: 5. Per the germline V gene, CDR1 is WNHNN and CDR2 is SYGVQD (reference sequence). This CDR3 spans 13 amino acids.

The chain joins TRBV7-9 to TRBJ2-3; D might be TRBD1 (5 bases). Trimming took off 5 bases at V and 0 bases at J, with 18 bases between the two ends. The CDR3 sequence is 17 residues long. Germline V gives CDR1 SEHNR, CDR2 FQNEAQ (reference sequence). CDR3 residues: CASSTYLRQTSTDTQYF. The CDR3, as DNA: TGTGCCAGCAGCACCTACCTACGACAGACTAGCACAGATACGCAGTATTTT.

The gene calls are TRBV7-2 and TRBJ2-6; no definite D call. CDR1 and CDR2 (germline): SGHTA, FQGNSA. V lost 5 bases to trimming and J lost 0 bases, with 8 bases between them. There are 15 residues in the CDR3. CDR3 DNA: TGTGCCAGCAGCCCGGGCCACTCTGGGGCCAACGTCCTGACTTTC. This gives the protein CASSPGHSGANVLTF.

V gene TRBV28 combines with J gene TRBJ1-1; TRBD1 might be the D (6 bases). V lost 4 bases and J 6 bases, leaving 18 bases between the germline ends. The CDR3 extends over 15 amino acids. Germline loops: CDR1 MDHEN, CDR2 SYDVKM. The CDR3 DNA is TGTGCCAGCAGTTACTGGTCGGGGGCGGCGGCTGAAGCTTTCTTT. Its translation is CASSYWSGAAAEAFF.

This chain links TRBV6-1 with TRBJ2-7; no firm D call. Trimming shortened V by 4 bases and J by 3 bases, and 10 bases separated the two germline ends. The CDR3 is 13 residues long. Germline V gene lookup returns CDR1 MNHNS and CDR2 SASEGT. The CDR3 region is CASSAEYLYEQYF. DNA of the CDR3: TGTGCCAGCAGTGCAGAGTACCTCTACGAGCAGTACTTC.

This clone was observed a single time. The rearrangement joins TRBV6-6 to TRBJ1-1, with D possibly being TRBD1 (5 bases). Trimming stripped 4 bases from V and 0 bases from J, with 9 bases between. The germline CDR1 and CDR2 sequences are MNHNY and SVGAGI (reference sequence). The CDR3 is made up of 14 amino acids. The CDR3 loop is CASSWGSVNTEAFF. DNA of the CDR3: TGTGCCAGCAGTTGGGGCAGCGTGAACACTGAAGCTTTCTTT.